Detailed here is one T cell receptor beta chain. The antigen it recognizes is unknown. Base qualities are not at hand, and no much larger clone is one base apart. This sample was included in a study of T cell responses to AZD1222 COVID-19 vaccine (TCRdb year 2021). General notes on the study: AZD1222 recipients whose second dose came at about 4 weeks and those whose second dose came at about 12 weeks were combined into one group, since spike-specific TCR depth and breadth did not differ between the two schedules. TCR sequencing covered roughly 230 trial participants: 200 to 220 given two doses of AZD1222 and approximately 26 given two doses of MenACWY control vaccine. Trial participants were enrolled into age subgroups of 18-55, 56-69 and 70-plus years, which contained about 160, 30 and 59 TCR-sequenced participants, respectively.

The CDR3 regions of human TCRbeta chains were analyzed by immunosequencing. The study's own analysis went as follows. TCRs in the repertoires were compared against a reference library of SARS-CoV-2-specific TCRs that had been generated with the MIRA antigen-specificity platform. Breadth was defined as the fraction of unique TCRs that were SARS-CoV-2-associated. Depth was defined as the fraction of total T cells that were SARS-CoV-2-associated. Using the MIRA data, each spike-specific TCR was assigned both to the spike region to which the TCR was reactive and to a CD4 or CD8 class. Log10-transformed breadth and depth values were compared by one-way ANOVA with Sidak's multiple comparisons tests. This is the immuneACCESS table as TCRdb keeps it, with only in-frame sequences that have V and J called. A part of the clones is gone; compared with another copy, unresolved V genes explain less than half, and the rest is unexplained. That table furnishes V, J and clone size, whereas the DNA furnished D and trimming. The sample table holds 80,000 or so clones, of which roughly 85% were seen once. The ten top clones hold about 3.1% of the sample.

Interpreted using the paper, the time point label stands for: baseline before first vaccination. The vaccinee samples were drawn from two UK trials, COV001 and COV002, one of which was a single-blind randomized controlled phase 2/3 trial testing AZD1222 (ChAdOx1 nCoV-19) in healthy adults. Trial participant PBMC samples were collected at day 0 and day 28 after the second dose for TCRbeta chain sequencing. What the research found in general, with its limitations: After two AZD1222 doses, spike-specific TCR breadth and depth were significantly higher than at day 0 and than in MenACWY recipients. In the small 56-69-year group, the increase in depth fell short of significance, most likely because of low power. Participants were mostly white British, with more females than males. The authors suggested clonal diversity may have been underestimated. Nearly half of unique spike-specific TCRs reportedly recognized epitopes outside regions mutated in the B.1.351 and B.1.1.7 variants. Conclusions about previously exposed vaccinees are limited, since just 5 to 7 AZD1222 recipients were seropositive for SARS-CoV-2 at baseline. No day 14 peak-response samples were available, so repertoires were characterized only after the peak T cell response. CD4 TCRs associated with the vaccine covered the entire spike protein, and the dominant responses were in regions 160-218 and 743-854.

The CDR3 numbers 18 residues from cysteine through phenylalanine. The DNA shown is the 54-base CDR3, in frame from base 1. The source is an adult in good health. Sequences were derived from peripheral blood, sampled on day 0 of AZD1222 vaccination. The chain couples TRBV21-1 to TRBJ1-3; no DNA check was done on the table's D call, TRBD1. TRBV21-1 is a pseudogene locus. The base sequence is TGTGCCAGCAGCAGAGGTCAGGGGCTGGGGGTCTCTGGAAACACCATATATTTT. It specifies CASSRGQGLGVSGNTIYF.